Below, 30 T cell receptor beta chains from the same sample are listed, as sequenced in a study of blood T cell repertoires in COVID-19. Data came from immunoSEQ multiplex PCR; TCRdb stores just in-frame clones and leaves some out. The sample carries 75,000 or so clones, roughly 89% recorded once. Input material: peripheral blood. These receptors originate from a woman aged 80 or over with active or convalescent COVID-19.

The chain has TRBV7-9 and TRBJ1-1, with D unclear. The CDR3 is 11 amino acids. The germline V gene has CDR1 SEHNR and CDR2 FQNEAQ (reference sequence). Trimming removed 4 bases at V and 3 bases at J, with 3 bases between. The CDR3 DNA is TGTGCCAGCAGCTCCTACACTGAAGCTTTCTTT. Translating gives CASSSYTEAFF.

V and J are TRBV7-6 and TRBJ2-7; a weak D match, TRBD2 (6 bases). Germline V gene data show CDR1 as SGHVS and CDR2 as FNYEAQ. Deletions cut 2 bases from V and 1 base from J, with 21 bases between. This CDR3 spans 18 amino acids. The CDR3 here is CASSLIPKIVGGSYEQYF. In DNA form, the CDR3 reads TGTGCCAGCAGCTTAATCCCCAAGATCGTGGGAGGTTCCTACGAGCAGTACTTC.

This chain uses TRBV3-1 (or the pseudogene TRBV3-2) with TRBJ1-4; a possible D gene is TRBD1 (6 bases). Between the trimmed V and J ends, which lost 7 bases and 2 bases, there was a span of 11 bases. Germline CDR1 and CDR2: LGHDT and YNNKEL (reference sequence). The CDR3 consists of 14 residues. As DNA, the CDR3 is TGTGCCAGCACCCGCGGGGGCACTAATGAAAAACTGTTTTTT. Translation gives CASTRGGTNEKLFF.

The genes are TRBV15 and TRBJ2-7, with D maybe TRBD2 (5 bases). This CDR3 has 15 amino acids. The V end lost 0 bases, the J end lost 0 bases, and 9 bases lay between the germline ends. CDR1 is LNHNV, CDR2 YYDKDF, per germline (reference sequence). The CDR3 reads CATSRDGGLSYEQYF. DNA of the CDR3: TGTGCCACCAGCAGAGACGGCGGGCTCTCCTACGAGCAGTACTTC.

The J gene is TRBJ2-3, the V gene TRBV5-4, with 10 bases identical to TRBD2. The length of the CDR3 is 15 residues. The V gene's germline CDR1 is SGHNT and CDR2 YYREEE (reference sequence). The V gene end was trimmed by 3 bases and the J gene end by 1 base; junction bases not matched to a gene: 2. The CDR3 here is CASSYGLAGTDTQYF. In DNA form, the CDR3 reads TGTGCCAGCAGCTACGGACTAGCGGGCACAGATACGCAGTATTTT.

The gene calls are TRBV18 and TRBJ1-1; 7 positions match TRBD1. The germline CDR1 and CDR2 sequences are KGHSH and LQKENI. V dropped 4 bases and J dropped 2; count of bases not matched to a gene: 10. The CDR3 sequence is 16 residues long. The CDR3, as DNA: TGTGCCAGCTCACGGGGCCTAAACAGGGGAAACACTGAAGCTTTCTTT. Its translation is CASSRGLNRGNTEAFF.

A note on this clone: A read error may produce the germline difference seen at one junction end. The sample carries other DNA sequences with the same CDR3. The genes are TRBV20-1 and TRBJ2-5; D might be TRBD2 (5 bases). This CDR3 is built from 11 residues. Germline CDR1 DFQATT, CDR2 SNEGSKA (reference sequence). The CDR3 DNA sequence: TGCAGTGCCAGAGGCGGGGAGACCCAGTACTTC. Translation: CSARGGETQYF.

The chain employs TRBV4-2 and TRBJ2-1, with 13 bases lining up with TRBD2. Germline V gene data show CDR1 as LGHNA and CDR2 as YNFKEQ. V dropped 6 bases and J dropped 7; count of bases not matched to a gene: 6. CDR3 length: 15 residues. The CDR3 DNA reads TGTGCCAGCAGGTCAACTAGCGGGAGGGAAAATGAGCAGTTCTTC. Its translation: CASRSTSGRENEQFF.

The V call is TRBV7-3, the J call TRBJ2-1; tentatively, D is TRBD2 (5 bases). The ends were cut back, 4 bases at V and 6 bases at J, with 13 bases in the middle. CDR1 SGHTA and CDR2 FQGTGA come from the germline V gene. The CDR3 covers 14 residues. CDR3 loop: CASSSGLGGNEQFF. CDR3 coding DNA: TGTGCCAGCAGCTCCGGACTTGGAGGCAATGAGCAGTTCTTC.

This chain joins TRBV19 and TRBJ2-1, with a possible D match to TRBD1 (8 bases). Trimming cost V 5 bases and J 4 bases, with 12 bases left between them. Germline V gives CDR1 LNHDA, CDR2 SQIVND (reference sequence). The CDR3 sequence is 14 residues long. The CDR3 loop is CASSYRGGYNEQFF. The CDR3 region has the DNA TGTGCCAGTAGTTACAGGGGGGGGTACAATGAGCAGTTCTTC. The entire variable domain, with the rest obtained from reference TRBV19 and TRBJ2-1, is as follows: DGGITQSPKYLFRKEGQNVTLSCEQNLNHDAMYWYRQDPGQGLRLIYYSQIVNDFQKGDIAEGYSVSREKKESFPLTVTSAQKNPTAFYLCASSYRGGYNEQFFGPGTRLTVL.

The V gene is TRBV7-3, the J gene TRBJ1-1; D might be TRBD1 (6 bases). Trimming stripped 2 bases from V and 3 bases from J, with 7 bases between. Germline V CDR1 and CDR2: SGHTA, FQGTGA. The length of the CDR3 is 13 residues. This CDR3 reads CASSLYRDTEAFF. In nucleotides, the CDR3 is TGTGCCAGCAGCTTATACAGGGACACTGAAGCTTTCTTT.

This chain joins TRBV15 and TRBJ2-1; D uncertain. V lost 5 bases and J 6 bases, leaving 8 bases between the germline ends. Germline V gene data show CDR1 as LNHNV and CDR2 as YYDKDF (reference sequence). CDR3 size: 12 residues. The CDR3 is CATSGPVNEQFF. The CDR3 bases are TGTGCCACCAGCGGGCCGGTCAATGAGCAGTTCTTC. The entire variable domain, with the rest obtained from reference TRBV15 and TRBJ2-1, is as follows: DAMVIQNPRYQVTQFGKPVTLSCSQTLNHNVMYWYQQKSSQAPKLLFHYYDKDFNNEADTPDNFQSRRPNTSFCFLDIRSPGLGDTAMYLCATSGPVNEQFFGPGTRLTVL.

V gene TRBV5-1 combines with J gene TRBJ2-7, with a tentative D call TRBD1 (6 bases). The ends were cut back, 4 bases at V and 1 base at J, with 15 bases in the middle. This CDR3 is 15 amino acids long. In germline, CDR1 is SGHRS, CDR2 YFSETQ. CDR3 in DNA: TGCGCCAGCAGCACCGGACAGACCCTTTCCTACGAGCAGTACTTC. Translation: CASSTGQTLSYEQYF.

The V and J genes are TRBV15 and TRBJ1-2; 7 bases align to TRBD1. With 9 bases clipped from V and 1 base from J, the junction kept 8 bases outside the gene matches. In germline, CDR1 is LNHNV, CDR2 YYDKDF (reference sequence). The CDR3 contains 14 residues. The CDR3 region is CATHAGTDNYGYTF. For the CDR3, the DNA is TGTGCCACTCACGCCGGGACAGATAACTATGGCTACACCTTC.

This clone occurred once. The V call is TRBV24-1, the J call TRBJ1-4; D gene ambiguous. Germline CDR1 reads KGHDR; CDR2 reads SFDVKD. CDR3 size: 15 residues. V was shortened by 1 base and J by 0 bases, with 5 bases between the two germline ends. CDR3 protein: CATSDFRTTNEKLFF. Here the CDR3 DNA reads TGTGCCACCAGTGATTTCAGGACAACTAATGAAAAACTGTTTTTT.

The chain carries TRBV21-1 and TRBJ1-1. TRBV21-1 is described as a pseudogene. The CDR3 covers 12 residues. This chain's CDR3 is CASSNEGPEAFF. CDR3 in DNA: TGTGCCAGCAGCAACGAGGGTCCTGAAGCTTTCTTT.

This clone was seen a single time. CDR3 nucleotides: TGTGCCAGCAGCGTAGCTCAGCGGGGGGTTTACAATGAGCAGTTCTTC. It codes for CASSVAQRGVYNEQFF. The chain employs TRBV9 and TRBJ2-1; TRBD2 matches at 9 bases. V shed 0 bases and J 4 bases; nucleotides not matched to a gene: 5. The CDR3 is 16 residues long. Germline CDR1 and CDR2: SGDLS and YYNGEE.

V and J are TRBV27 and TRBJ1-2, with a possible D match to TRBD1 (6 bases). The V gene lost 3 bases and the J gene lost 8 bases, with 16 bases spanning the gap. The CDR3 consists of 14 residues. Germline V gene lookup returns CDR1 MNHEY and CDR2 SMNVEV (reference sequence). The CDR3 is CASSLSGRGEGYTF. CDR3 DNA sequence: TGTGCCAGCAGTTTGAGTGGCAGGGGAGAAGGCTACACCTTC.

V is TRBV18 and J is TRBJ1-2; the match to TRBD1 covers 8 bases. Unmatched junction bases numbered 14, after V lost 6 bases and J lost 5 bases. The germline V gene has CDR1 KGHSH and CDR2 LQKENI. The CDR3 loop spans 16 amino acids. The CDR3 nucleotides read TGTGCCAGCTCGCCGACAGGGGAGGTTGGACTGTATGGCTACACCTTC. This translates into CASSPTGEVGLYGYTF.

The CDR3 DNA is TGCAGCGTTGCGGAGGGAGTCCCCTACGAGCAGTACTTC. It encodes CSVAEGVPYEQYF. V is TRBV29-1 and J is TRBJ2-7; D may be TRBD2 (6 bases). Germline CDR1 and CDR2: SQVTM and ANQGSEA. The CDR3 is made up of 13 amino acids. The V and J ends lost 4 bases and 2 bases respectively, with 12 bases between them.

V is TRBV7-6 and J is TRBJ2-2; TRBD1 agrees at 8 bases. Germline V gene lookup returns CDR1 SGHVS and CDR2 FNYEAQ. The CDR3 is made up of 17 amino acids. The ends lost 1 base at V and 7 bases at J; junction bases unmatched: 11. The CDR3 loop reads CASSLESQGAFGGELFF. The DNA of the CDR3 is TGTGCCAGCAGCTTAGAGTCCCAGGGGGCTTTTGGCGGGGAGCTGTTTTTT.

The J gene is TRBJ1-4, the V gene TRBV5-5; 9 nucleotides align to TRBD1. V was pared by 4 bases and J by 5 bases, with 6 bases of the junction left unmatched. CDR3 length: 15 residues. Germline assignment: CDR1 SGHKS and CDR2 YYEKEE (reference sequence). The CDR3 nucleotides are TGTGCCAGCAGCCTTCGTGGGACAGGGAATGAAAAACTGTTTTTT. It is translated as CASSLRGTGNEKLFF.

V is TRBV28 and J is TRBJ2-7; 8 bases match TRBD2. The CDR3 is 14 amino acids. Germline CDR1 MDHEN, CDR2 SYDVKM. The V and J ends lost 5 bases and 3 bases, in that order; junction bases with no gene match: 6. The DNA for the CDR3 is TGTGCCAGCAGTCATAGCGGGGAGCACTACGAGCAGTACTTC. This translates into CASSHSGEHYEQYF.

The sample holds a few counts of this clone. CDR3 loop: CASSPRGGDTQYF. In nucleotides, the CDR3 is TGTGCCAGCAGTCCCCGGGGAGGAGATACGCAGTATTTT. The chain combines TRBV6-5 with TRBJ2-3; tentative D call: TRBD2 (6 bases). Germline-derived CDR1 and CDR2 are MNHEY and SVGAGI. This CDR3 has 13 residues. With 5 bases removed from V and 5 bases from J, the gap between germline ends came to 11 bases.

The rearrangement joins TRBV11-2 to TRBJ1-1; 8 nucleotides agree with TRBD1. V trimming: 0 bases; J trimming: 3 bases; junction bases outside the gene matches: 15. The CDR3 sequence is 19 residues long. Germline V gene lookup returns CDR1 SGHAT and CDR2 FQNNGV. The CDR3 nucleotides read TGTGCCAGCAGCTTAGACTCTAACTCAGGACAGGGCTGGGACACTGAAGCTTTCTTT. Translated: CASSLDSNSGQGWDTEAFF.

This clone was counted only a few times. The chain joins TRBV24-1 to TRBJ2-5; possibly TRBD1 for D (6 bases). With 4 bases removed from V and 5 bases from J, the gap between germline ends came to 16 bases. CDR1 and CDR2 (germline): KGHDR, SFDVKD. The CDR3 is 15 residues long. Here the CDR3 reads CATSDPEAGVETQYF. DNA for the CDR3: TGTGCCACCAGTGACCCCGAGGCAGGGGTGGAGACCCAGTACTTC.

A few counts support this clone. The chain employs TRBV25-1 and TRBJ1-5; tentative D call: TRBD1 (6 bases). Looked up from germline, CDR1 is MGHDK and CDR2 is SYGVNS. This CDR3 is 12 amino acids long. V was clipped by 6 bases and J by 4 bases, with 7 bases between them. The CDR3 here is CASSRGNQPQHF. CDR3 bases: TGTGCCAGCAGCAGGGGTAATCAGCCCCAGCATTTT.

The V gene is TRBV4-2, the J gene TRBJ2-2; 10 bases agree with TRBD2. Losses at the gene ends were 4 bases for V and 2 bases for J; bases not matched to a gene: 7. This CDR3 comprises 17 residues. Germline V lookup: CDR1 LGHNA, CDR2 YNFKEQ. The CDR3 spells CASSPAGLAENTGELFF. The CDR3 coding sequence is TGTGCCAGCAGCCCGGCTGGACTAGCGGAAAACACCGGGGAGCTGTTTTTT.

In nucleotides, the CDR3 is TGTGCCAGCACCTTTTGGCAGCGAGGGTACACTGAAGCTTTCTTT. It codes for CASTFWQRGYTEAFF. This chain links TRBV28 with TRBJ1-1; D is ambiguous. The CDR3 extends over 15 amino acids. With 7 bases removed from V and 3 bases from J, the gap between germline ends came to 18 bases. Germline V gene lookup returns CDR1 MDHEN and CDR2 SYDVKM.

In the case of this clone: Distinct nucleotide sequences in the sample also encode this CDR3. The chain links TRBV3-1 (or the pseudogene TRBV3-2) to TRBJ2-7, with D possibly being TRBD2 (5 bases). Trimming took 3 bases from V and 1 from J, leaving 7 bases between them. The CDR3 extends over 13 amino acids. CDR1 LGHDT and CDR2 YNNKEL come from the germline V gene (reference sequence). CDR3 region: CASSQRGSYEQYF. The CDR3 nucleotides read TGTGCCAGCAGCCAGAGAGGGTCCTACGAGCAGTACTTC.